There are a few counts of the clone carrying this TCR beta chain. A read error may account for a junction end that differs from germline. The data stem from a study of blood T cell repertoires in COVID-19. On the study more broadly: In each case, the material was cDNA or gDNA derived from T cells, B-cell-depleted T cells, or PBMCs.

Some clones are missing from TCRdb's copy, which holds only in-frame ones; the method was immunoSEQ multiplex PCR. The sample yields around 160,000 clones, roughly four fifths seen once. CDR1 and CDR2 from the germline V gene are SNHLY and FYNNEI. The CDR3 has 14 residues. The sequencing sample was made of peripheral blood. The rearrangement uses TRBV2 and TRBJ2-4; D may be TRBD1 (7 bases). This TCR was recovered from a human donor with acute or convalescent COVID-19. The donor label of this sample is uncertain. The CDR3 bases are TGTGCCAGCAGCCCGAAACATGGGGGCCAGGGGGAGGATTTC. Its translation: CASSPKHGGQGEDF. The whole variable domain, filled in from reference TRBV2 and TRBJ2-4, reads EPEVTQTPSHQVTQMGQEVILRCVPISNHLYFYWYRQILGQKVEFLVSFYNNEISEKSEIFDDQFSVERPDGSNFTLKIRSTKLEDSAMYFCASSPKHGGQGEDFGAGTRLSVL.